The clone carrying this TCR beta chain has only a few counts. What it binds is unknown. This entry belongs to a study of human T cells and chemical hapten exposure. Indicated time point: pre-sensitization, week 0. Treatment specified: therapeutic diphenylcyclopropenone sensitization with weekly scalp DPC. General observations from the study: It should be noted that donors had alopecia, so their immune response may differ from healthy people's. Versus controls, significantly more large CDR3 similarity clusters arose from expanded TCRs. Patch test score showed a positive correlation with PT1 expanded TCR counts.

For the library, individual cDNA molecules each received unique molecular identifiers. TCRdb re-analysed the RACE reads in MiXCR, keeping a single row per CDR3 protein. This sample has 200,000 to 300,000 distinct CDR3 sequences, with 7.5% to 10% found just once. The sequence came from a woman aged 40 to 50 with alopecia areata. Some clones in this sample may be carry-over from other donors' samples. This material consisted of whole blood, taken in connection with sensitization to the hapten diphenylcyclopropenone (DPC).

The CDR3 loop reads CASSLAGTDPYEQYF. CDR3 sequence (DNA): TGTGCCAGCAGCTTAGCTGGGACAGACCCCTACGAGCAGTACTTC. The rearrangement links TRBV7-9 to TRBJ2-7; 7 bases match TRBD1. Germline V gene sequence: CDR1 SEHNR, CDR2 FQNEAQ (reference sequence). CDR3 size: 15 residues. The J segment lost 2 bases and the V segment lost 0 bases, leaving 4 bases of the junction unmatched.